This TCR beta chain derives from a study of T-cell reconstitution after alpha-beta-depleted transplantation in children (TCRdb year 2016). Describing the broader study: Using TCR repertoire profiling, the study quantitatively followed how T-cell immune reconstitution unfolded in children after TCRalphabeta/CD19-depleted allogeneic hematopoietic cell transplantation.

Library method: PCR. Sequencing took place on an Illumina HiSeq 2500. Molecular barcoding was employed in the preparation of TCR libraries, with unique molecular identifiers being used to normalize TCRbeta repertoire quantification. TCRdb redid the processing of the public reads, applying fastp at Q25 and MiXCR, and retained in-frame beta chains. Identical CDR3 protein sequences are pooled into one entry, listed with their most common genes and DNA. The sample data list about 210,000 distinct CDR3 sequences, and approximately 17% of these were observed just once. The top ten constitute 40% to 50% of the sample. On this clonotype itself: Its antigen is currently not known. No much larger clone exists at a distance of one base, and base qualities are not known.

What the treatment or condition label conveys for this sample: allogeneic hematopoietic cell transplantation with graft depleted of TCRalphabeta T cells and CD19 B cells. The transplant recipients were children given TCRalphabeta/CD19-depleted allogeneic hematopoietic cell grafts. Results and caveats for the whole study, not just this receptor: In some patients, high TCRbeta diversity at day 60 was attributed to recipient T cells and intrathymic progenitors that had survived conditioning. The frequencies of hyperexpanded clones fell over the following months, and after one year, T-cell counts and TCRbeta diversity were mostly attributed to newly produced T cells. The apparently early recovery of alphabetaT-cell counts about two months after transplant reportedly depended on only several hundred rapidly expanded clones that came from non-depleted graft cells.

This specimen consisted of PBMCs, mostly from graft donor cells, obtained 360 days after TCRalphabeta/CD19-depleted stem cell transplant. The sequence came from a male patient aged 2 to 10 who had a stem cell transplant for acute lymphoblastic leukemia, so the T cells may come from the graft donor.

CDR3 region: CASSQVRQETQYF. The nucleotide sequence is TGCGCCAGCAGCCAAGTAAGGCAAGAGACCCAGTACTTC. Recombination joined TRBV4-3 with TRBJ2-5, with the D segment identity uncertain. Trimming costs V 1 base and J 2 bases, and their ends lie 5 bases apart. The CDR1 and CDR2 encoded by the germline V gene are LGHNA and YSLEER. The CDR3 spans 13 residues, from the cysteine through the phenylalanine. Only CDR3 DNA remains: 39 bases, in frame from the first base.